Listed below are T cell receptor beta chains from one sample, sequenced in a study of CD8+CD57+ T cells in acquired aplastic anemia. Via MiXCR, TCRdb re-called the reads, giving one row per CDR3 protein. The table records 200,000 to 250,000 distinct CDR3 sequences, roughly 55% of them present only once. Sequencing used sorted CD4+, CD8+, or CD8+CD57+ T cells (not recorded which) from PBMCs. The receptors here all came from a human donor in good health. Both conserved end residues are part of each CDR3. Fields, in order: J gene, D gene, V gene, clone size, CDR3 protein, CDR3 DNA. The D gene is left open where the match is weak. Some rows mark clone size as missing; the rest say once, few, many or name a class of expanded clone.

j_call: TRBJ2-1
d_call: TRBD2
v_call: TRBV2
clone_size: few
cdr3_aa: CAILGLAYNEQFF
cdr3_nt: TGTGCCATCCTGGGACTAGCTTACAATGAGCAGTTCTTC

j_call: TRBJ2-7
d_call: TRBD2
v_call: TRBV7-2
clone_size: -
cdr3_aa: CASSFGTSGRGEQYF
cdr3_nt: TGTGCCAGCAGCTTCGGGACTAGCGGGAGGGGCGAGCAGTACTTC

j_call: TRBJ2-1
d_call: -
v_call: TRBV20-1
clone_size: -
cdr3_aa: CSASSPGGPGQEGYNEQFF
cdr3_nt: TGCAGTGCCAGCTCACCAGGGGGACCCGGCCAGGAGGGCTACAATGAGCAGTTCTTC

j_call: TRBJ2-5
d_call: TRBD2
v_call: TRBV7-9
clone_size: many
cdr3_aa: CASSGLVRGVQETQYF
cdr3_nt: TGTGCCAGCAGCGGGCTTGTGCGGGGGGTACAAGAGACCCAGTACTTC

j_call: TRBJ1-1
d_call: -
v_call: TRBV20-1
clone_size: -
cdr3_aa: CSARLSSMNTEAFF
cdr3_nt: TGCAGTGCTAGACTATCTTCGATGAACACTGAAGCTTTCTTT

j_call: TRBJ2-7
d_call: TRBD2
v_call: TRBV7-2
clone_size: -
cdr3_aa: CASSLATSGGYEQYF
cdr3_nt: TGTGCCAGCAGCTTAGCGACTAGCGGGGGCTACGAGCAGTACTTC

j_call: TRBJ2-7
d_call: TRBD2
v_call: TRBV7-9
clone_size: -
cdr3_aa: CASSASGGDYEQYF
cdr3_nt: TGTGCCAGCAGCGCTAGCGGGGGAGACTACGAGCAGTACTTC

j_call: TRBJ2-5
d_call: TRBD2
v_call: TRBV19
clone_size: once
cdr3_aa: CASRRGTQETQYF
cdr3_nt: TGTGCCAGTAGGCGGGGGACCCAAGAGACCCAGTACTTC

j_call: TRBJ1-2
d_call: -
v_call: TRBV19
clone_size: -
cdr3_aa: CASTTTPKGYTF
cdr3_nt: TGTGCCAGTACCACTACTCCCAAGGGCTACACCTTC

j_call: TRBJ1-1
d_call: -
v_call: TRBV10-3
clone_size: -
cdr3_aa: CAIRTQDTEAFF
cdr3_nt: TGTGCCATCCGGACCCAGGACACTGAAGCTTTCTTT

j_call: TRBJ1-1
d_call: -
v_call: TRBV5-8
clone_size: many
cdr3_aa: CASSPRGAGPSNTEAFF
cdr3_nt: TGTGCCAGCAGCCCCCGAGGGGCAGGGCCGAGTAACACTGAAGCTTTCTTT

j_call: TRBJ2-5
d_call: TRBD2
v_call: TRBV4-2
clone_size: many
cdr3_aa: CASSVQREGSETQYF
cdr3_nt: TGTGCCAGCAGCGTTCAGCGGGAGGGTTCAGAGACCCAGTACTTC

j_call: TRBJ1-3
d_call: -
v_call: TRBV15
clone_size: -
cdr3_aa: CATSRETGGGNTIYF
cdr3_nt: TGTGCCACCAGCAGAGAAACAGGAGGAGGAAACACCATATATTTT

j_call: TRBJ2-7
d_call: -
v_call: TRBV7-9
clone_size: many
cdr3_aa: CASSLAAYEQYF
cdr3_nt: TGTGCCAGCAGCTTAGCAGCATACGAGCAGTACTTC

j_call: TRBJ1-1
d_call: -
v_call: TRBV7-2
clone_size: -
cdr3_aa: CASSKDYQVTEAFF
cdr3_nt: TGTGCCAGCAGCAAGGATTATCAGGTCACTGAAGCTTTCTTT

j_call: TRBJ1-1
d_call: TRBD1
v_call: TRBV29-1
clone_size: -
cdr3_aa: CSVPVVRQGGTEAFF
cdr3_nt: TGCAGCGTCCCTGTAGTACGACAGGGAGGCACTGAAGCTTTCTTT

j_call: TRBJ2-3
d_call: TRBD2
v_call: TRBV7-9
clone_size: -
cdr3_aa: CASSSGTSSTDTQYF
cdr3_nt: TGTGCCAGCAGCTCCGGGACTAGCAGCACAGATACGCAGTATTTT

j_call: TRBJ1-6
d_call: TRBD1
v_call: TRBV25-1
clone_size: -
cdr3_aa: CASSGDRGTGSPLHF
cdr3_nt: TGTGCCAGCAGTGGGGACAGGGGGACGGGGTCACCCCTCCACTTT

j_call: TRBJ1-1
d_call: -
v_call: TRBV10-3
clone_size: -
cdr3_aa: CAISESVHEQLNTEAFF
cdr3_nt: TGTGCCATCAGTGAATCCGTACACGAGCAGCTGAACACTGAAGCTTTCTTT

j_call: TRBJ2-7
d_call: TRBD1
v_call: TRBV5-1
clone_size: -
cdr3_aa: CASSFYRGSYEQYF
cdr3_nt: TGTGCCAGCAGCTTTTACAGGGGATCCTACGAGCAGTACTTC

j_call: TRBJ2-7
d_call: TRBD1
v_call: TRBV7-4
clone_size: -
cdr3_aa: CASSLAGTEHYVEQYF
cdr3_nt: TGTGCCAGCAGCTTAGCCGGGACAGAGCACTACGTGGAGCAGTACTTC

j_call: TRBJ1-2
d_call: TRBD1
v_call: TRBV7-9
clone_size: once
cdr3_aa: CASSLAGQEDGYTF
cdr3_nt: TGTGCCAGCAGCTTAGCTGGACAGGAGGATGGCTACACCTTC

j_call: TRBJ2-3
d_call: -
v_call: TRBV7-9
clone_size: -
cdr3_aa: CASRGVEDTQYF
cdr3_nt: TGTGCCAGCAGGGGGGTCGAAGATACGCAGTATTTT

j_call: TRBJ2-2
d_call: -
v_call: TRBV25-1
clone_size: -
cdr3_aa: CASSAPGPNTGELFF
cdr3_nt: TGTGCCAGCAGTGCGCCAGGACCGAACACCGGGGAGCTGTTTTTT

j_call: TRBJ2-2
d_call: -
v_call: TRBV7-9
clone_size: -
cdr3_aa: CASSLAGTTNTGELFF
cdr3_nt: TGTGCCAGCAGCTTAGCGGGGACCACGAACACCGGGGAGCTGTTTTTT

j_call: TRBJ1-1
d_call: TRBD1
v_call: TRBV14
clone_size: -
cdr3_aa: CASSRGGGDTEAFF
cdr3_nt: TGTGCCAGCAGCCGAGGGGGCGGTGACACTGAAGCCTTCTTT

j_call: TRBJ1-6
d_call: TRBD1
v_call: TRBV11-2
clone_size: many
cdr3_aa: CASSIYLQGDNNSPLHF
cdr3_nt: TGTGCCAGCAGCATCTACCTACAGGGGGATAATAATTCACCCCTCCACTTT

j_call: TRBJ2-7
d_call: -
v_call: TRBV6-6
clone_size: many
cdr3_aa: CASRMTGEQYF
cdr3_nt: TGTGCCAGCAGAATGACAGGCGAGCAGTACTTC

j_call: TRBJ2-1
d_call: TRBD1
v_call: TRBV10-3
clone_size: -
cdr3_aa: CAISDSGQGGSYNEQFF
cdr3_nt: TGTGCCATCAGTGACTCAGGACAGGGGGGCTCCTACAATGAGCAGTTCTTC

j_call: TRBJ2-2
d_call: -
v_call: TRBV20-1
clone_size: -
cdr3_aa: CSAHKRDAGELFF
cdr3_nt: TGCAGTGCCCACAAGAGAGACGCCGGGGAGCTGTTTTTT

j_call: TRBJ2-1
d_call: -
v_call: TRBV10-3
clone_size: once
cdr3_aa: CATNGYYNEQFF
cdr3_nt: TGTGCCACCAATGGGTATTACAATGAGCAGTTCTTC

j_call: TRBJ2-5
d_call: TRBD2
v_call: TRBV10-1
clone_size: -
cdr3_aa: CASSDIGGSLAGMPVEETQYF
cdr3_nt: TGCGCCAGCAGTGATATCGGTGGATCCCTAGCGGGGATGCCGGTTGAAGAGACCCAGTACTTC

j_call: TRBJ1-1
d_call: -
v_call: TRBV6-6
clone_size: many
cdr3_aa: CASSFGQTEKNTEAFF
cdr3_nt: TGTGCCAGCAGTTTCGGCCAGACGGAAAAGAACACTGAAGCTTTCTTT

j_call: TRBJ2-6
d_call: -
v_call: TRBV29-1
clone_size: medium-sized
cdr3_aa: CSVGKGQPSGANVLTF
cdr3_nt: TGCAGCGTTGGTAAGGGTCAGCCCTCTGGGGCCAACGTCCTGACTTTC

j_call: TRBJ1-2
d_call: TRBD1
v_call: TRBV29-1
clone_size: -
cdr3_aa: CSVGIGTATYGYTF
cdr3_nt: TGCAGCGTCGGGATCGGGACAGCGACCTATGGCTACACCTTC

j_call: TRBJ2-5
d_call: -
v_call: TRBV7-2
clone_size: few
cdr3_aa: CASSPKQNGKETQYF
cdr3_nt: TGTGCCAGCAGCCCTAAACAGAACGGGAAAGAGACCCAGTACTTC

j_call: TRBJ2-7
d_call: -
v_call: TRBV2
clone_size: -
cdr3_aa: CASSVSGTYYEQYF
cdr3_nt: TGTGCCAGCAGCGTGTCAGGGACATACTACGAGCAGTACTTC

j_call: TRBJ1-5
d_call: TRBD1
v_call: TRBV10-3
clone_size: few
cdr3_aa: CAIRDRDNQPQHF
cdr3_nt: TGTGCCATCAGGGACAGGGATAATCAGCCCCAGCATTTT

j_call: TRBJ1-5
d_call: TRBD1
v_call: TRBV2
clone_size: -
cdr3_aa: CASNAGGTANQPQHF
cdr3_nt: TGTGCCAGCAACGCAGGGGGGACAGCCAATCAGCCCCAGCATTTT

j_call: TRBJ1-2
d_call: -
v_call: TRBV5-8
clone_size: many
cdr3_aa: CASPRNNYGYTF
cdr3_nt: TGTGCCAGCCCGAGGAATAACTATGGCTACACCTTC

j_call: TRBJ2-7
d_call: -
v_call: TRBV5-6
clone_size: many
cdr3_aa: CASSLEGTEQYF
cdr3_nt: TGTGCCAGCAGCTTGGAGGGGACCGAGCAGTACTTC

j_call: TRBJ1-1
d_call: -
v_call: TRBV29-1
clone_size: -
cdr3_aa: CSAPTGGIEAFF
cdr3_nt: TGCAGCGCACCAACCGGCGGGATTGAAGCTTTCTTT

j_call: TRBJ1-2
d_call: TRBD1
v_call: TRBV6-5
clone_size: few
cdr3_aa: CASSDRERGYTF
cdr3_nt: TGTGCCAGCAGTGACAGGGAGAGAGGCTACACCTTC

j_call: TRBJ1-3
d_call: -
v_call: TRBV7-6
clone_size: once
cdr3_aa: CASRGYGNTIYF
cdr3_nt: TGTGCCAGCAGGGGTTATGGAAACACCATATATTTT

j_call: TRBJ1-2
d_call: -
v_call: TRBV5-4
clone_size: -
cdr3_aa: CASSSWTEYYGYTF
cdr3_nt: TGTGCCAGCAGCTCCTGGACAGAGTACTATGGCTACACCTTC

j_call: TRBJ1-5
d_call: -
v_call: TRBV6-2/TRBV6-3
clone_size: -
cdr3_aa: CASSRDGIQPQHF
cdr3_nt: TGTGCCAGTAGTCGAGACGGAATCCAGCCCCAGCATTTT

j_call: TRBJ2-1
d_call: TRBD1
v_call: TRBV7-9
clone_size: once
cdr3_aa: CASSLKGTGGGNEQFF
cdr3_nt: TGTGCCAGCAGCTTAAAGGGGACAGGGGGCGGGAATGAGCAGTTCTTC

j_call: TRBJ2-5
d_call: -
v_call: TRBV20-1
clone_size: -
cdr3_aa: CSAPGSGDQETQYF
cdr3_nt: TGCAGTGCCCCAGGGTCGGGAGACCAAGAGACCCAGTACTTC

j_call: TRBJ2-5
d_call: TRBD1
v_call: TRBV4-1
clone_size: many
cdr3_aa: CASSPDRGPETQYF
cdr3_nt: TGCGCCAGCAGCCCCGACAGGGGGCCAGAGACCCAGTACTTC

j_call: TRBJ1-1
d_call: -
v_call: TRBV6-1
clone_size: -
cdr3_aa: CATRQVLNTEAFF
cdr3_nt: TGTGCCACCAGACAGGTGCTCAACACTGAAGCTTTCTTT

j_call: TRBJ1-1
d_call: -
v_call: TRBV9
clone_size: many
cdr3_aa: CASSVGGATEAFF
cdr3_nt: TGTGCCAGCAGCGTAGGGGGGGCCACTGAAGCTTTCTTT